The 24 T cell receptor beta chains given below trace back to one sample, sequenced in a study of shared clonotypes between healthy human individuals. Naivety among CD8 cells was defined by CD45RO negativity and positive CCR7 selection, thereby excluding terminally differentiated effector memory CD45RA+ cells. Only in-frame clones appear in the TCRdb table, and some are missing; sequencing was by immunoSEQ multiplex PCR. The data contain roughly 2 million clones, roughly 94% of them singletons. Input material: naive CD8+ T cells sorted from blood. These TCRs come from a man aged 18 to 30 in good health.

V and J are TRBV5-6 and TRBJ2-1, with 8 bases that match TRBD2. Unmatched junction bases numbered 13, after V lost 4 bases and J lost 1 base. The CDR3 runs to 18 residues. Germline CDR1 SGHDT, CDR2 YYEEEE. CDR3 region: CASSNRLDGGVSYNEQFF. The CDR3 nucleotides are TGTGCCAGCAGCAACAGACTTGACGGGGGGGTATCCTACAATGAGCAGTTCTTC.

This rearrangement joins TRBV7-9 to TRBJ1-1; D unclear. The ends were cut back, 2 bases at V and 1 base at J, with 14 bases in the middle. Germline V CDR1 and CDR2: SEHNR, FQNEAQ (reference sequence). The CDR3 runs 16 residues. Here the CDR3 DNA reads TGTGCCAGCAGCTTAAATGGAGCGGAGACGAACACTGAAGCTTTCTTT. This encodes CASSLNGAETNTEAFF.

This clone is a singleton in its sample. J is TRBJ2-5 and V is TRBV4-1; D is ambiguous. CDR3 size: 15 residues. V shed 1 base and J shed 0 bases, with 9 bases lying between them. Germline-derived CDR1 and CDR2 are MGHRA and YSYEKL. The CDR3 region has the DNA TGCGCCAGCAGCCAAGGTGCGGTACACCAAGAGACCCAGTACTTC. This translates into CASSQGAVHQETQYF.

This chain uses TRBV28 with TRBJ2-3, with D hard to call. This CDR3 is 14 amino acids long. Germline loops: CDR1 MDHEN, CDR2 SYDVKM. V was cut by 2 bases and J by 3 bases, with 9 bases left in between. This CDR3 is CASSLGPGTDTQYF. The DNA of the CDR3 is TGTGCCAGCAGTTTAGGGCCCGGTACAGATACGCAGTATTTT.

This chain joins TRBV9 and TRBJ2-5, with 11 bases lining up with TRBD2. This CDR3 is 16 amino acids long. CDR1 SGDLS and CDR2 YYNGEE come from the germline V gene. Trimming cost V 0 bases and J 2 bases; bases outside gene matches: 3. CDR3 protein: CASSVGGLAAQETQYF. The DNA of the CDR3 is TGTGCCAGCAGCGTAGGGGGACTAGCGGCTCAAGAGACCCAGTACTTC.

The chain is built from TRBV7-9 and TRBJ2-5; D call uncertain. Deletions cut 1 base from V and 2 bases from J, with 5 bases between. Per germline, CDR1 SEHNR and CDR2 FQNEAQ (reference sequence). The CDR3 sequence is 13 residues long. The CDR3 region has the DNA TGTGCCAGCAGCTTAGTCTTTCAAGAGACCCAGTACTTC. Its protein is CASSLVFQETQYF.

V and J are TRBV7-9 and TRBJ1-1, with D maybe TRBD1 (5 bases). Germline loops: CDR1 SEHNR, CDR2 FQNEAQ (reference sequence). The CDR3 runs to 13 residues. The V end was cut by 4 bases, the J end by 5 bases, with 11 bases between. The CDR3 region is CASSWRGETEAFF. As DNA, the CDR3 is TGTGCCAGCAGCTGGCGGGGGGAGACTGAAGCTTTCTTT. Looking up the rest from reference TRBV7-9 and TRBJ1-1 gives the full variable domain: DTGVSQNPRHKITKRGQNVTFRCDPISEHNRLYWYRQTLGQGPEFLTYFQNEAQLEKSRLLSDRFSAERPKGSFSTLEIQRTEQGDSAMYLCASSWRGETEAFFGQGTRLTVV.

Turning to this clone: The sample has other DNA sequences that encode this CDR3 too. J is TRBJ2-1 and V is TRBV13, with TRBD2 identical over 11 bases. Germline values: CDR1 PRHDT, CDR2 FYEKMQ (reference sequence). J gave up 8 bases and V 0 bases, and 3 bases lay outside the gene matches. CDR3 length equals 15 residues. The CDR3 coding sequence is TGTGCCAGCAGCTTAGGGGTAGCGGGAGGGCATGAGCAGTTCTTC. It specifies CASSLGVAGGHEQFF.

The chain has TRBV6-6 and TRBJ2-7, with D possibly called TRBD1 or TRBD2 (6 bases each). Per the germline V gene, CDR1 is MNHNY and CDR2 is SVGAGI (reference sequence). This CDR3 has 13 residues. Deletions cut 5 bases from V and 3 bases from J, with 11 bases between. DNA for the CDR3: TGTGCCAGCAGTGCGGGACACAACTACGAGCAGTACTTC. Translating it yields CASSAGHNYEQYF.

The chain employs TRBV7-9 and TRBJ1-1; no clear D gene. The germline V and J ends were trimmed by 2 bases and 0 bases, with 10 bases remaining between them. The germline gives CDR1 SEHNR, CDR2 FQNEAQ (reference sequence). This CDR3 has 15 residues. CDR3 sequence: CASSLSFPMNTEAFF. Written as DNA, the CDR3 is TGTGCCAGCAGCTTATCGTTTCCGATGAACACTGAAGCTTTCTTT.

This clone was detected once. The J gene is TRBJ2-7, the V gene TRBV6-5; 10 positions agree with TRBD2. The V and J ends lost 3 bases and 2 bases, in that order; junction bases with no gene match: 7. The CDR3 loop spans 16 amino acids. The germline V gene encodes CDR1 MNHEY and CDR2 SVGAGI. The CDR3 DNA sequence: TGTGCCAGCAGTTATTCTGGACTAGCGGATGCCTACGAGCAGTACTTC. Encoded protein: CASSYSGLADAYEQYF.

The V call is TRBV4-1, the J call TRBJ1-3, with D tentatively TRBD1 (5 bases). V shed 4 bases and J shed 0 bases, with 16 bases lying between them. Germline lookup yields CDR1 MGHRA and CDR2 YSYEKL. The CDR3 spans 17 residues. As DNA, the CDR3 is TGCGCCAGCAGCCCGCCTCAGGGACCCTCCTCTGGAAACACCATATATTTT. This encodes CASSPPQGPSSGNTIYF.

This chain joins TRBV4-1 and TRBJ2-3, with D possibly matching TRBD2 (7 bases). The CDR3 runs 14 residues. Germline V lookup: CDR1 MGHRA, CDR2 YSYEKL. V lost 0 bases, J lost 4 bases, and 8 bases lay in between. The CDR3 nucleotides read TGCGCCAGCAGCCAAGAGGGGGGGCCAGATACGCAGTATTTT. This gives the protein CASSQEGGPDTQYF.

In DNA form, the CDR3 reads TGTGCCAGCAGTGAGGTGGGCAGCACTCTAAAGGACGAGCAGTACTTC. It encodes CASSEVGSTLKDEQYF. The genes are TRBV6-1 and TRBJ2-7, with D unclear. The V and J ends lost 3 bases and 5 bases respectively, with 20 bases between them. The CDR3 runs to 16 residues. Germline CDR1 MNHNS, CDR2 SASEGT.

The genes are TRBV5-4 and TRBJ1-1; D is possibly TRBD1 (6 bases). Trimming left V 4 bases short and J 6 bases short, with 7 bases between. This CDR3 spans 11 amino acids. CDR1 SGHNT and CDR2 YYREEE come from the germline V gene (reference sequence). CDR3: CASSKGAEAFF. The DNA of the CDR3 is TGTGCCAGCAGCAAGGGGGCTGAAGCTTTCTTT.

The V and J genes are TRBV19 and TRBJ2-7, with D perhaps TRBD2 (6 bases). From germline, CDR1 is LNHDA and CDR2 SQIVND (reference sequence). The CDR3 length is 14 residues. With 5 bases removed from V and 3 bases from J, the gap between germline ends came to 14 bases. In DNA form, the CDR3 reads TGTGCCAGTAGTTCAAGGGAGGTCTACTACGAGCAGTACTTC. Protein product: CASSSREVYYEQYF.

The chain joins TRBV4-1 to TRBJ2-5; 11 bases map to TRBD1. The CDR3 sequence is 16 residues long. Germline CDR1 is MGHRA and CDR2 is YSYEKL. V shed 0 bases and J 5 bases; nucleotides not matched to a gene: 5. The CDR3 DNA follows: TGCGCCAGCAGCCAAGATCAAGGGACAGGGGGGGAGACCCAGTACTTC. It yields the protein CASSQDQGTGGETQYF.

The chain combines TRBV2 with TRBJ2-7, with D unclear. This CDR3 is built from 13 residues. Germline assignment: CDR1 SNHLY and CDR2 FYNNEI. Trimming left V 4 bases short and J 0 bases short, with 7 bases between. CDR3 in DNA: TGTGCCAGCAGTGTTCTGGACTCCTACGAGCAGTACTTC. Residues: CASSVLDSYEQYF.

The V call is TRBV27, the J call TRBJ2-7, with D maybe TRBD2 (5 bases). The CDR3 contains 13 residues. V was shortened by 5 bases and J by 2 bases, with 10 bases between the two germline ends. Germline CDR1 is MNHEY and CDR2 is SMNVEV (reference sequence). This CDR3 is CASSRSVAYEQYF. The CDR3 DNA reads as TGTGCCAGCAGTCGTAGCGTCGCCTACGAGCAGTACTTC.

The rearrangement joins TRBV7-6 to TRBJ2-2; the D gene is possibly TRBD2 (5 bases). This CDR3 spans 16 amino acids. From germline, CDR1 is SGHVS and CDR2 FNYEAQ. V lost 1 base and J lost 0, with 9 bases in between. In DNA form, the CDR3 reads TGTGCCAGCAGCTTAGAAGGCGGGCCGAACACCGGGGAGCTGTTTTTT. This translates into CASSLEGGPNTGELFF.

J is TRBJ2-3 and V is TRBV20-1, with D unresolved. This CDR3 has 11 residues. With 2 bases removed from V and 2 bases from J, the gap between germline ends came to 2 bases. Germline V gene lookup returns CDR1 DFQATT and CDR2 SNEGSKA (reference sequence). The CDR3 nucleotides read TGCAGTGCTAGATACACAGATACGCAGTATTTT. Its protein product is CSARYTDTQYF.

Concerning this clone itself: Other nucleotide sequences in the sample specify the same CDR3. The gene calls are TRBV19 and TRBJ1-1; the D is unclear. Looked up from germline, CDR1 is LNHDA and CDR2 is SQIVND (reference sequence). The CDR3 contains 13 residues. V was cut by 3 bases and J by 1 base, with 6 bases left in between. The DNA for the CDR3 is TGTGCCAGTAGTATTCAAGGGAACACTGAAGCTTTCTTT. Its protein product is CASSIQGNTEAFF.

This clone was found once. The rearrangement links TRBV5-6 to TRBJ2-7, with 9 bases matching TRBD1. V shed 9 bases, J shed 4 bases, and the junction held 8 bases outside the gene matches. The germline V gene encodes CDR1 SGHDT and CDR2 YYEEEE. This CDR3 comprises 13 residues. The DNA of the CDR3 is TGTGCCACCTCGACAGGGGGGTCGTACGAGCAGTACTTC. Its protein is CATSTGGSYEQYF.

To note about this clone: The same CDR3 arises from other DNA sequences in this sample as well. The V and J genes are TRBV7-9 and TRBJ2-1; D perhaps matches TRBD2 (6 bases). The CDR3 runs 15 residues. V was cut by 3 bases and J by 0 bases, with 9 bases left in between. In germline, CDR1 is SEHNR, CDR2 FQNEAQ (reference sequence). The CDR3, as DNA: TGTGCCAGCAGCTTTAGCGGTAGCTCCTACAATGAGCAGTTCTTC. Encoded protein: CASSFSGSSYNEQFF.